The 32 T cell receptor beta chains listed next were all sequenced from one sample in a study of blood T cell repertoires in COVID-19. Profiled with immunoSEQ multiplex PCR; TCRdb holds only in-frame clones, not every one. Here the sample spans about 230,000 clones, approximately 82% being singletons. Sequenced sample: peripheral blood. The receptors originated from a man aged 40-50 years who had recovered from COVID-19.

This clone occurred a few times. This sequence joins TRBV7-9 and TRBJ2-5; D gene ambiguous. The V gene's germline CDR1 is SEHNR and CDR2 FQNEAQ (reference sequence). V was cut by 5 bases and J by 5 bases, with 15 bases left in between. The CDR3 totals 14 residues. The CDR3 here is CASSTYTSRETQYF. The CDR3 DNA reads as TGTGCCAGCAGCACGTACACATCCAGGGAGACCCAGTACTTC.

The chain employs TRBV18 and TRBJ2-3, with 12 bases identical to TRBD2. This CDR3 is 17 amino acids long. Germline V gene lookup returns CDR1 KGHSH and CDR2 LQKENI. V shed 3 bases, J shed 0 bases, and the junction held 4 bases outside the gene matches. The CDR3 spells CASSPGLAGSSTDTQYF. The CDR3 DNA is TGTGCCAGCTCACCGGGACTAGCGGGTTCTAGCACAGATACGCAGTATTTT.

This chain uses TRBV7-9 with TRBJ1-5; no firm D call. CDR3 length: 13 residues. V lost 5 bases and J lost 7, with 12 bases in between. The germline gives CDR1 SEHNR, CDR2 FQNEAQ (reference sequence). The CDR3 DNA is TGTGCCAGCAGCAAGGAGGGAGGGCAGCCCCAGCATTTT. Protein product: CASSKEGGQPQHF.

This clone was picked up one time. The chain joins TRBV7-2 to TRBJ1-1, with D unclear. There are 9 residues in the CDR3. V lost 5 bases and J lost 8, with 3 bases in between. Germline CDR1 and CDR2: SGHTA and FQGNSA. The CDR3 DNA sequence: TGTGCCAGCAGCCTAGAAGCTTTCTTT. It yields the protein CASSLEAFF.

The chain uses TRBV15 and TRBJ1-4; 7 nucleotides agree with TRBD1. Trimming removed 4 bases from V and 5 bases from J; junction bases left unmatched: 1. The CDR3 extends over 13 amino acids. Germline loops: CDR1 LNHNV, CDR2 YYDKDF (reference sequence). CDR3 residues: CATSKGQNEKLFF. CDR3 nucleotides: TGTGCCACCAGCAAGGGACAGAATGAAAAACTGTTTTTT.

This chain links TRBV7-9 with TRBJ1-2; D perhaps matches TRBD1 (5 bases). Looked up from germline, CDR1 is SEHNR and CDR2 is FQNEAQ (reference sequence). This CDR3 has 13 residues. V lost 5 bases and J 4 bases, leaving 11 bases between the germline ends. In nucleotides, the CDR3 is TGTGCCAGCAGCCCGGACACCTTCTATGGCTACACCTTC. Translated: CASSPDTFYGYTF.

CDR3 residues: CASSPGQGARGGEKLFF. In DNA form, the CDR3 reads TGTGCCAGCAGCCCCGGACAGGGGGCGCGTGGTGGGGAAAAACTGTTTTTT. The genes are TRBV7-9 and TRBJ1-4; 11 bases are a match to TRBD1. Germline assignment: CDR1 SEHNR and CDR2 FQNEAQ (reference sequence). V was clipped by 5 bases and J by 8 bases; unmatched bases: 13. The CDR3 sequence is 17 residues long.

This chain joins TRBV19 and TRBJ2-5, with 7 bases matching TRBD1. The germline V gene encodes CDR1 LNHDA and CDR2 SQIVND (reference sequence). The CDR3 covers 13 residues. Germline trimming cut 7 bases from V and 2 bases from J; bases unmatched to any gene: 4. CDR3 DNA sequence: TGTGCCAGTAATCCAGGGGGTCAAGAGACCCAGTACTTC. Residues: CASNPGGQETQYF.

This clone was counted between two and nine times. The chain uses TRBV19 and TRBJ2-3; D might be TRBD2 (6 bases). With 4 bases removed from V and 3 bases from J, the gap between germline ends came to 14 bases. CDR1 and CDR2 (germline): LNHDA, SQIVND (reference sequence). This CDR3 comprises 15 residues. The CDR3 sequence is CASSNWGGDTDTQYF. The CDR3 DNA reads TGTGCCAGTAGTAACTGGGGCGGGGATACAGATACGCAGTATTTT.

The chain is built from TRBV6-5 and TRBJ1-1, with 8 bases that match TRBD1. This CDR3 has 14 amino acids. Germline CDR1 and CDR2: MNHEY and SVGAGI. The V and J ends lost 2 bases and 4 bases, in that order; junction bases with no gene match: 3. This chain's CDR3 is CASSYRQGITEAFF. The CDR3 DNA sequence: TGTGCCAGCAGTTACCGACAGGGGATCACTGAAGCTTTCTTT.

The V call is TRBV13, the J call TRBJ2-7; 8 positions agree with TRBD2. J gave up 12 bases and V 5 bases, and 9 bases lay outside the gene matches. CDR1 and CDR2 from the germline V gene are PRHDT and FYEKMQ (reference sequence). The CDR3 covers 12 residues. CDR3 DNA sequence: TGTGCCAGCAGCCAAAGGCAGGGACTAGTGTACTTC. Protein product: CASSQRQGLVYF. Full variable domain (missing parts from reference TRBV13 and TRBJ2-7): AAGVIQSPRHLIKEKRETATLKCYPIPRHDTVYWYQQGPGQDPQFLISFYEKMQSDKGSIPDRFSAQQFSDYHSELNMSSLELGDSALYFCASSQRQGLVYFGPGTRLTVT.

This clone was picked up one time. This chain links TRBV19 with TRBJ1-2; TRBD1 agrees at 8 bases. Germline V gives CDR1 LNHDA, CDR2 SQIVND (reference sequence). The CDR3 is made up of 13 amino acids. The trim removed 8 bases at V and 6 bases at J, leaving 8 bases unmatched. The CDR3 loop is CASQGASWHGYTF. CDR3 coding DNA: TGTGCCAGTCAGGGGGCTAGTTGGCATGGCTACACCTTC.

This chain links TRBV19 with TRBJ2-2; TRBD2 matches at 8 bases. This CDR3 spans 15 amino acids. In germline, CDR1 is LNHDA, CDR2 SQIVND (reference sequence). The V gene end was trimmed by 7 bases and the J gene end by 4 bases; junction bases not matched to a gene: 8. The DNA for the CDR3 is TGTGCCAGTACCCCCGGGACTAGTCGCACCGGGGAGCTGTTTTTT. Residues: CASTPGTSRTGELFF.

V is TRBV25-1 and J is TRBJ1-3; D remains unclear. Between the trimmed V and J ends, which lost 1 base and 0 bases, there was a span of 10 bases. CDR3 length: 16 residues. The germline V gene has CDR1 MGHDK and CDR2 SYGVNS. The CDR3 sequence is CASSEWSGLSGNTIYF. In nucleotides, the CDR3 is TGTGCCAGCAGTGAATGGAGCGGCCTCTCTGGAAACACCATATATTTT.

The genes are TRBV19 and TRBJ2-2; 10 bases map to TRBD2. The trim removed 4 bases at V and 5 bases at J, leaving 10 bases unmatched. Germline lookup yields CDR1 LNHDA and CDR2 SQIVND (reference sequence). The CDR3 consists of 17 residues. The DNA of the CDR3 is TGTGCCAGTAGTAGGGCTAGCGGGAGTATGGTAACCGGGGAGCTGTTTTTT. It yields the protein CASSRASGSMVTGELFF.

The gene calls are TRBV11-2 and TRBJ2-5, with D possibly being TRBD2 (5 bases). Germline V gives CDR1 SGHAT, CDR2 FQNNGV. The CDR3 is 13 amino acids. V lost 5 bases and J 9 bases, leaving 16 bases between the germline ends. For the CDR3, the DNA is TGTGCCAGCAGCAAGGACCCCTACGGGGCCCAGTACTTC. Amino acids: CASSKDPYGAQYF.

The chain employs TRBV19 and TRBJ2-7; tentative D call: TRBD1 (7 bases). Trimming shortened V by 5 bases and J by 1 base, and 21 bases separated the two germline ends. Per germline, CDR1 LNHDA and CDR2 SQIVND (reference sequence). The CDR3 runs 17 residues. The chain's CDR3 is CASSANGRQGGSYEQYF. The CDR3 region has the DNA TGTGCCAGTAGTGCCAATGGGCGGCAGGGGGGTTCCTACGAGCAGTACTTC.

This chain connects TRBV19 to TRBJ2-1; tentative D call: TRBD2 (6 bases). Germline V gene lookup returns CDR1 LNHDA and CDR2 SQIVND (reference sequence). This CDR3 comprises 16 residues. Trimming removed 1 base at V and 0 bases at J, with 10 bases between. DNA for the CDR3: TGTGCCAGTAGTATAGTTGGAGGGAGCTCCTACAATGAGCAGTTCTTC. This codes for CASSIVGGSSYNEQFF.

This clone turned up a few times. This sample includes further DNA sequences coding for the same CDR3. The gene calls are TRBV6-5 and TRBJ1-5, with 10 bases lining up with TRBD1. The CDR3 consists of 14 residues. Looked up from germline, CDR1 is MNHEY and CDR2 is SVGAGI. V gave up 6 bases and J gave up 7 bases; unmatched junction bases: 6. Here the CDR3 reads CASSLGQGGQPQHF. For the CDR3, the DNA is TGTGCCAGCAGCCTAGGACAGGGGGGGCAGCCCCAGCATTTT.

This clone was observed a single time. The chain employs TRBV7-2 and TRBJ2-2; 13 positions agree with TRBD2. V lost 4 bases to trimming and J lost 6 bases; unmatched junction nucleotides: 2. The germline V gene has CDR1 SGHTA and CDR2 FQGNSA. The CDR3 consists of 15 residues. The CDR3, as DNA: TGTGCCAGCAGCTCGGGACTAGCGGGGCCCGGGGAGCTGTTTTTT. It encodes CASSSGLAGPGELFF.

This clone was recorded a few times. DNA for the CDR3: TGCGCCAGCAGCAGGGACGGACAGACCTACGAGCAGTACTTC. It codes for CASSRDGQTYEQYF. The chain uses TRBV5-1 and TRBJ2-7, with D possibly matching TRBD1 (6 bases). This CDR3 comprises 14 residues. The V end lost 4 bases, the J end lost 2 bases, and 13 bases lay between the germline ends. Per germline, CDR1 SGHRS and CDR2 YFSETQ. The full variable domain, rest sourced from reference TRBV5-1 and TRBJ2-7, is KAGVTQTPRYLIKTRGQQVTLSCSPISGHRSVSWYQQTPGQGLQFLFEYFSETQRNKGNFPGRFSGRQFSNSRSEMNVSTLELGDSALYLCASSRDGQTYEQYFGPGTRLTVT.

The chain has TRBV18 and TRBJ2-1; D may be TRBD2 (6 bases). Germline V lookup: CDR1 KGHSH, CDR2 LQKENI. The germline V and J ends were trimmed by 4 bases and 0 bases, with 22 bases remaining between them. The CDR3 extends over 19 amino acids. The CDR3 here is CASSLGTVVFPSSYNEQFF. The CDR3 coding sequence is TGTGCCAGCTCACTAGGGACTGTAGTTTTTCCGAGCTCCTACAATGAGCAGTTCTTC. The full variable domain, its missing parts supplied by reference TRBV18 and TRBJ2-1, is NAGVMQNPRHLVRRRGQEARLRCSPMKGHSHVYWYRQLPEEGLKFMVYLQKENIIDESGMPKERFSAEFPKEGPSILRIQQVVRGDSAAYFCASSLGTVVFPSSYNEQFFGPGTRLTVL.

This clone has just one count. The chain recombines TRBV30 with TRBJ2-7; 8 bases align to TRBD1. This CDR3 has 14 residues. Germline values: CDR1 GTSNPN, CDR2 SVGIG (reference sequence). With V trimmed by 2 bases and J by 3 bases, 6 bases remained unmatched. The CDR3 nucleotides read TGTGCCTGGAGTACCGGACAGGGTGGCTACGAGCAGTACTTC. It translates to CAWSTGQGGYEQYF.

The chain has TRBV13 and TRBJ1-1; D not certain. V was clipped by 2 bases and J by 3 bases, with 19 bases between them. The CDR3 has 17 amino acids. Germline values: CDR1 PRHDT, CDR2 FYEKMQ (reference sequence). Here the CDR3 reads CASSLLQGKAAYTEAFF. CDR3 sequence (DNA): TGTGCCAGCAGCTTACTTCAAGGAAAGGCGGCGTACACTGAAGCTTTCTTT. Full variable domain (remainder filled in from reference TRBV13 and TRBJ1-1): AAGVIQSPRHLIKEKRETATLKCYPIPRHDTVYWYQQGPGQDPQFLISFYEKMQSDKGSIPDRFSAQQFSDYHSELNMSSLELGDSALYFCASSLLQGKAAYTEAFFGQGTRLTVV.

V is TRBV7-8 and J is TRBJ2-7, with D possibly matching TRBD1 (6 bases). Trimming stripped 1 base from V and 2 bases from J, with 21 bases between. Germline values: CDR1 SGHVS, CDR2 FQNEAQ. CDR3 length equals 18 residues. Here the CDR3 DNA reads TGTGCCAGCAGCTTAGTCGTGGTAACAGGGAGCCCCACCTACGAGCAGTACTTC. The encoded protein is CASSLVVVTGSPTYEQYF.

The V call is TRBV5-1, the J call TRBJ2-2; D unclear. V lost 0 bases and J 0 bases, leaving 3 bases between the germline ends. This CDR3 spans 14 amino acids. The germline gives CDR1 SGHRS, CDR2 YFSETQ. CDR3 protein: CASSLVANTGELFF. CDR3 DNA sequence: TGCGCCAGCAGCTTGGTCGCGAACACCGGGGAGCTGTTTTTT.

V gene TRBV7-8 combines with J gene TRBJ2-1; D is unclear. Germline CDR1 reads SGHVS; CDR2 reads FQNEAQ. The CDR3 is 13 amino acids. V lost 4 bases and J lost 6, with 10 bases in between. The CDR3 nucleotides are TGTGCCAGCAGCTCCTATTTGAGCAATGAGCAGTTCTTC. This sequence encodes CASSSYLSNEQFF.

This chain connects TRBV9 to TRBJ2-5, with D possibly being TRBD2 (5 bases). The CDR3 is made up of 15 amino acids. Germline CDR1 is SGDLS and CDR2 is YYNGEE. The germline V and J ends were trimmed by 0 bases and 3 bases, with 12 bases remaining between them. The CDR3 nucleotides read TGTGCCAGCAGCGTAGAAAGTAGCGTTAAAGAGACCCAGTACTTC. It specifies CASSVESSVKETQYF.

For the CDR3, the DNA is TGTGCCAGCAGTTTGGACAGGGGGGACCAGCCCCAGCATTTT. This gives the protein CASSLDRGDQPQHF. The chain couples TRBV6-5 to TRBJ1-5; 10 nucleotides match TRBD1. Unmatched junction bases numbered 4, after V lost 4 bases and J lost 7 bases. Germline CDR1 and CDR2: MNHEY and SVGAGI. This CDR3 has 14 amino acids.

The chain combines TRBV27 with TRBJ2-6; possibly TRBD2 for D (5 bases). The CDR3 spans 14 residues. V lost 10 bases and J lost 1, with 11 bases in between. CDR1 is MNHEY and CDR2 is SMNVEV in the germline V gene (reference sequence). The CDR3 loop reads CATTRGSGANVLTF. The CDR3 DNA is TGTGCCACCACTCGGGGTTCTGGGGCCAACGTCCTGACTTTC.

The chain employs TRBV3-1 (or the pseudogene TRBV3-2) and TRBJ2-2, with D uncertain. Germline CDR1 is LGHDT and CDR2 is YNNKEL (reference sequence). CDR3 length: 11 residues. Trimming shortened V by 2 bases and J by 7 bases, and 2 bases separated the two germline ends. CDR3 region: CASSQLGELFF. Here the CDR3 DNA reads TGTGCCAGCAGCCAACTCGGGGAGCTGTTTTTT.

The J gene is TRBJ2-5, the V gene TRBV27; 7 bases fit TRBD1. Germline V gene data show CDR1 as MNHEY and CDR2 as SMNVEV (reference sequence). V lost 5 bases and J lost 4; bases outside the gene matches: 10. This CDR3 is built from 15 residues. Written as DNA, the CDR3 is TGTGCCAGCAGTGACTACAGGGGTGGAGTAGAGACCCAGTACTTC. It yields the protein CASSDYRGGVETQYF.